This T cell receptor (beta chain) was identified in a study of radiation and T cells in renal cell carcinoma. Study background: Nephrectomy followed 15 Gy stereotactic body radiation by 4 weeks.

The CDR3 is made up of 14 amino acids. The trim removed 4 bases at V and 2 bases at J, leaving 5 bases unmatched. Germline lookup yields CDR1 SQVTM and CDR2 ANQGSEA. Study-wide findings and caveats: No pretreatment tumor biopsies were available for baseline clonotypes. From baseline, blood top tumor clonotypes peaked at 2 weeks post-radiation.

Profiling relied on immunoSEQ multiplex PCR, and the TCRdb table lists in-frame clones only, not all of them. The sample holds about 140,000 clones, roughly 85% seen once. For this clone: Its antigen remains unidentified.

The time point: baseline pretreatment blood. Described treatment: 15 Gy SBRT to primary tumor, nephrectomy 4 weeks later. The tumor was a clear cell renal cell carcinoma. Sequencing was performed on blood, taken from a patient whose treatment included radiotherapy and nephrectomy. This receptor was taken from a woman in her fifties or sixties with renal cell carcinoma. The chain is built from TRBV29-1 and TRBJ2-7; TRBD1 aligns across 10 bases. As DNA, the CDR3 is TGCAGCGTTGGGGGGACAGGGGCGACCTACGAGCAGTACTTC. This codes for CSVGGTGATYEQYF.